A single sample is the source of the 4 T cell receptor beta chains below, sequenced in a study of T cell repertoires in cytomegalovirus infection. Each CDR3 protein gets one entry after TCRdb re-called the reads with MiXCR. The repertoire includes about 830,000 distinct CDR3 sequences, around a third of them detected once, and 9.5% to 15% sits in the top ten. Their antigens are not known. This sample comprised cultured CD8+ T cells from PBMCs, obtained from culture after CMV antigen stimulation. The origin of the receptors is a human donor in good health (CMV status not recorded). Some clones in this sample may be carry-over from other donors' samples.

This clonotype occurred many times. The chain links TRBV6-1 to TRBJ1-2; no clear D gene. The CDR3 has 16 residues. With 6 bases removed from V and 5 bases from J, the gap between germline ends came to 22 bases. Looked up from germline, CDR1 is MNHNS and CDR2 is SASEGT. CDR3 in amino acids: CASRESRLTEIYGYTF. In DNA form, the CDR3 reads TGTGCCAGCAGGGAAAGCCGACTGACGGAAATATATGGCTACACCTTC.

This chain uses TRBV7-8 with TRBJ1-5, with a weak D call TRBD1 (5 bases). The CDR3 covers 14 residues. Trimming cost V 4 bases and J 5 bases, with 12 bases left between them. From germline, CDR1 is SGHVS and CDR2 FQNEAQ. The CDR3 reads CASSSGQVHQPQHF. CDR3 nucleotide sequence: TGTGCCAGCAGCTCCGGACAAGTGCATCAGCCCCAGCATTTT. Full variable domain (rest looked up from reference TRBV7-8 and TRBJ1-5): GAGVSQSPRYKVAKRGQDVALRCDPISGHVSLFWYQQALGQGPEFLTYFQNEAQLDKSGLPSDRFFAERPEGSVSTLKIQRTQQEDSAVYLCASSSGQVHQPQHFGDGTRLSIL.

Only a few counts were recorded for this clonotype. The chain combines TRBV27 with TRBJ1-6; D ambiguous. Germline CDR1 MNHEY, CDR2 SMNVEV (reference sequence). The CDR3 consists of 13 residues. The ends were cut back, 5 bases at V and 9 bases at J, with 11 bases in the middle. CDR3 amino acids: CASSPQIPSPLHF. For the CDR3, the DNA is TGTGCCAGCAGTCCCCAGATCCCTTCACCCCTCCACTTT.

The V and J genes are TRBV15 and TRBJ2-1; D perhaps matches TRBD2 (6 bases). This CDR3 has 15 amino acids. Germline V gives CDR1 LNHNV, CDR2 YYDKDF (reference sequence). The V end lost 0 bases, the J end lost 10 bases, and 16 bases lay between the germline ends. CDR3 nucleotides: TGTGCCACCAGCAGAGATCGAGCAGGGAGCGGGGAGCAGTTCTTC. Its translation: CATSRDRAGSGEQFF.